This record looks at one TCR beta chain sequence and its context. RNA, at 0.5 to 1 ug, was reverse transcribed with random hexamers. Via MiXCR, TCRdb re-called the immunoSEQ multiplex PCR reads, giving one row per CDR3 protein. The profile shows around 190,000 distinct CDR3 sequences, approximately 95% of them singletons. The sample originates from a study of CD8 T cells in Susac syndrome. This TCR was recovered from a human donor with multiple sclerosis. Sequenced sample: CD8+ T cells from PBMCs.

CDR3 sequence: CASAQGAGEAFF. For the CDR3, the DNA is TGTGCCAGTGCCCAGGGGGCGGGTGAAGCTTTCTTT. The V and J genes are TRBV19 and TRBJ1-1, with TRBD1 matching 8 bases. V shed 8 bases, J shed 7 bases, and the junction held 6 bases outside the gene matches. The germline CDR1 and CDR2 sequences are LNHDA and SQIVND (reference sequence). The length of the CDR3 is 12 residues.